The 16 T cell receptor beta chains presented below share a single source sample, sequenced in a study of T cell responses to AZD1222 COVID-19 vaccine (dated by TCRdb to about 2021). In the paper's terms, the time point label means: about 28 days (+/-7) after the second vaccine dose. The library was obtained by the immunoSEQ multiplex PCR assay. TCRdb retrieved this table from immuneACCESS and kept in-frame rearrangements only. Not all clones are present; in checked studies, unresolved V genes account for under half, and no reason is known for the remainder. The table for this sample lists under 85,000 clones; 90% of them were counted only once. Of the sample, 3.3% is held by the ten largest clones. Specimen: peripheral blood, collected 28 days after the second AZD1222 dose. Source of these receptors: an adult who received the AZD1222 COVID-19 vaccine.

The rearrangement uses TRBV5-1 and TRBJ1-2, with 7 bases that match TRBD1. Trimming took 4 bases from V and 1 from J; bases not matched to a gene: 7. This CDR3 spans 15 amino acids. CDR1 is SGHRS and CDR2 is YFSETQ in the germline V gene. Written as DNA, the CDR3 is TGCGCCAGCAGCCCCGGGGACAGAATTAACTATGGCTACACCTTC. Translation gives CASSPGDRINYGYTF. The entire variable domain, with the rest obtained from reference TRBV5-1 and TRBJ1-2, is as follows: KAGVTQTPRYLIKTRGQQVTLSCSPISGHRSVSWYQQTPGQGLQFLFEYFSETQRNKGNFPGRFSGRQFSNSRSEMNVSTLELGDSALYLCASSPGDRINYGYTFGSGTRLTVV.

The chain combines TRBV5-4 with TRBJ2-7, with 10 bases identical to TRBD2. Germline lookup yields CDR1 SGHNT and CDR2 YYREEE (reference sequence). This CDR3 is 14 amino acids long. Losses at the gene ends were 3 bases for V and 3 bases for J; bases not matched to a gene: 3. The CDR3 reads CASSSSGSFYEQYF. Here the CDR3 DNA reads TGTGCCAGCAGCTCTAGCGGGAGCTTCTACGAGCAGTACTTC.

The V call is TRBV7-8, the J call TRBJ1-2; a possible D gene is TRBD1 (6 bases). Germline loops: CDR1 SGHVS, CDR2 FQNEAQ. The CDR3 runs 13 residues. Between the trimmed V and J ends, which lost 2 bases and 5 bases, there was a span of 9 bases. The CDR3 spells CASSLTGAYGYTF. The CDR3 DNA follows: TGTGCCAGCAGCTTAACGGGGGCATATGGCTACACCTTC. The entire variable domain, with the rest obtained from reference TRBV7-8 and TRBJ1-2, is as follows: GAGVSQSPRYKVAKRGQDVALRCDPISGHVSLFWYQQALGQGPEFLTYFQNEAQLDKSGLPSDRFFAERPEGSVSTLKIQRTQQEDSAVYLCASSLTGAYGYTFGSGTRLTVV.

V and J are TRBV7-9 and TRBJ2-1, with D hard to call. Per germline, CDR1 SEHNR and CDR2 FQNEAQ (reference sequence). V was cut by 4 bases and J by 0 bases, with 10 bases left in between. The CDR3 is 15 amino acids. The DNA for the CDR3 is TGTGCCAGCAGCTCTTACGAGAGCTCCTACAATGAGCAGTTCTTC. It encodes CASSSYESSYNEQFF.

The chain is built from TRBV7-2 and TRBJ1-2; possibly TRBD1 for D (6 bases). The CDR3 contains 16 residues. Per the germline V gene, CDR1 is SGHTA and CDR2 is FQGNSA. The ends were cut back, 1 base at V and 4 bases at J, with 16 bases in the middle. The CDR3 DNA reads TGTGCCAGCAGCTTAGGATATGGACAGTCTGGCTATGGCTACACCTTC. Its protein product is CASSLGYGQSGYGYTF. The variable domain in full, with the rest retrieved from reference TRBV7-2 and TRBJ1-2, is GAGVSQSPSNKVTEKGKDVELRCDPISGHTALYWYRQSLGQGLEFLIYFQGNSAPDKSGLPSDRFSAERTGGSVSTLTIQRTQQEDSAVYLCASSLGYGQSGYGYTFGSGTRLTVV.

The chain combines TRBV10-3 with TRBJ2-4, with D possibly matching TRBD1 (6 bases). The CDR3 covers 14 residues. V lost 2 bases and J lost 8, with 13 bases in between. In germline, CDR1 is ENHRY, CDR2 SYGVKD. The CDR3: CAISENRVWDIQYF. The DNA for the CDR3 is TGTGCCATCAGTGAGAACAGGGTGTGGGACATTCAGTACTTC.

The chain links TRBV30 to TRBJ2-2, with D possibly TRBD2 on 6 matching bases. Germline V gene sequence: CDR1 GTSNPN, CDR2 SVGIG (reference sequence). Between the trimmed V and J ends, which lost 6 bases and 7 bases, there was a span of 9 bases. The CDR3 consists of 11 residues. This CDR3 is CACGEVGELFF. As DNA, the CDR3 is TGTGCCTGCGGGGAGGTCGGGGAGCTGTTTTTT. The full variable domain, completed using reference TRBV30 and TRBJ2-2, is SQTIHQWPATLVQPVGSPLSLECTVEGTSNPNLYWYRQAAGRGLQLLFYSVGIGQISSEVPQNLSASRPQDRQFILSSKKLLLSDSGFYLCACGEVGELFFGEGSRLTVL.

This chain joins TRBV6-2 or TRBV6-3 and TRBJ1-2; D unresolved. V was pared by 4 bases and J by 9 bases, with 15 bases between. This CDR3 contains 13 residues. Per the germline V gene, CDR1 is MNHEY and CDR2 is SVGEGT. The CDR3, as DNA: TGTGCCAGCAGTTGGACCACGGGTCAAAGCTACACCTTC. This codes for CASSWTTGQSYTF.

The chain recombines TRBV4-1 with TRBJ2-2; D unresolved. CDR1 MGHRA and CDR2 YSYEKL come from the germline V gene. The V gene lost 2 bases and the J gene lost 0 bases, with 7 bases spanning the gap. This CDR3 spans 15 amino acids. Here the CDR3 DNA reads TGCGCCAGCAGCCAACAACTATCGAACACCGGGGAGCTGTTTTTT. This gives the protein CASSQQLSNTGELFF.

The genes are TRBV9 and TRBJ2-1; D gene unclear. V was cut by 0 bases and J by 5 bases, with 6 bases left in between. Germline V gives CDR1 SGDLS, CDR2 YYNGEE. The CDR3 is made up of 13 amino acids. The CDR3 here is CASSVVANNEQFF. CDR3 nucleotide sequence: TGTGCCAGCAGCGTAGTGGCTAACAATGAGCAGTTCTTC.

The chain combines TRBV6-2 or TRBV6-3 with TRBJ1-6, with TRBD1 identical over 9 bases. V shed 5 bases, J shed 10 bases, and the junction held 9 bases outside the gene matches. The CDR3 totals 15 residues. Germline V gene sequence: CDR1 MNHEY, CDR2 SVGEGT. The chain's CDR3 is CASSRPGQGNSPLHF. The CDR3 bases are TGTGCCAGCAGTCGCCCGGGACAGGGTAACTCACCCCTCCACTTT.

The rearrangement uses TRBV12-3 or TRBV12-4 and TRBJ1-1, with D uncertain. Trimming removed 7 bases at V and 0 bases at J, with 9 bases between. The CDR3 loop spans 13 amino acids. The CDR3 reads CASTLYMNTEAFF. CDR3 bases: TGTGCCAGCACCCTTTATATGAACACTGAAGCTTTCTTT.

The rearrangement joins TRBV6-1 to TRBJ1-6; maybe TRBD1 (5 bases). V lost 0 bases, J lost 9 bases, and 12 bases lay in between. Germline V gene sequence: CDR1 MNHNS, CDR2 SASEGT. This CDR3 contains 15 residues. DNA of the CDR3: TGTGCCAGCAGTGAAGCAGGGGCCATGGGTTCACCCCTCCACTTT. This encodes CASSEAGAMGSPLHF.

The chain carries TRBV10-3 and TRBJ1-3; the D is unclear. The CDR3 runs 11 residues. Germline CDR1 and CDR2: ENHRY and SYGVKD. The germline V and J ends were trimmed by 3 bases and 7 bases, with 4 bases remaining between them. CDR3 region: CAISEGNTIYF. The CDR3 DNA reads TGTGCCATCAGTGAAGGTAACACCATATATTTT.

This clone was recorded only once. The genes are TRBV29-1 and TRBJ1-1; the D is unclear. CDR3 length: 12 residues. V was shortened by 7 bases and J by 4 bases, with 13 bases between the two germline ends. Germline CDR1 SQVTM, CDR2 ANQGSEA. As DNA, the CDR3 is TGCAGCGCCGTGGAGGGTATCACTGAAGCTTTCTTT. Amino acid sequence: CSAVEGITEAFF. Filled out from reference TRBV29-1 and TRBJ1-1, the complete variable domain reads SAVISQKPSRDICQRGTSLTIQCQVDSQVTMMFWYRQQPGQSLTLIATANQGSEATYESGFVIDKFPISRPNLTFSTLTVSNMSPEDSSIYLCSAVEGITEAFFGQGTRLTVV.

Remarks on this clone: At the DNA level, this CDR3 is encoded by other sequences in the same sample as well. The V gene is TRBV15, the J gene TRBJ1-2; 7 bases are shared with TRBD1. The CDR3 loop spans 14 amino acids. With 5 bases clipped from V and 5 bases from J, the junction kept 8 bases outside the gene matches. Per the germline V gene, CDR1 is LNHNV and CDR2 is YYDKDF (reference sequence). CDR3: CATSPRQTGYGYTF. CDR3 bases: TGTGCCACCAGCCCTCGCCAGACAGGGTATGGCTACACCTTC.